The 15 T cell receptor beta chains given below trace back to one sample, sequenced in a study of early T cells in non-severe SARS-CoV-2 infection. MiXCR was run by TCRdb on the 5' RACE reads, yielding one entry per CDR3 protein. The sample holds roughly 50,000 distinct CDR3 sequences, approximately 9.8% seen once. Sequenced sample: whole blood. Source of these receptors: an adult who was a healthcare worker with PCR-confirmed SARS-CoV-2 infection or an uninfected control (not recorded which).

The chain recombines TRBV20-1 with TRBJ2-7; D is ambiguous. V lost 0 bases, J lost 3 bases, and 6 bases lay in between. The length of the CDR3 is 12 residues. Per germline, CDR1 DFQATT and CDR2 SNEGSKA (reference sequence). The CDR3 reads CSARDTVYEQYF. The DNA of the CDR3 is TGCAGTGCTAGAGATACGGTCTACGAGCAGTACTTC.

This clonotype has only a few counts. V usage is TRBV5-6 and J usage is TRBJ2-7; 14 bases are shared with TRBD2. The CDR3 totals 15 residues. CDR1 is SGHDT and CDR2 is YYEEEE in the germline V gene. V lost 5 bases to trimming and J lost 5 bases; unmatched junction nucleotides: 6. CDR3: CASSRGTSGSHEQYF. The CDR3 DNA reads TGTGCCAGCAGTCGTGGGACTAGCGGGAGCCACGAGCAGTACTTC.

This clonotype was counted a few times. The chain couples TRBV7-8 to TRBJ1-2, with a weak D call TRBD1 (5 bases). Germline V gives CDR1 SGHVS, CDR2 FQNEAQ. Deletions cut 5 bases from V and 4 bases from J, with 17 bases between. CDR3 length equals 15 residues. In nucleotides, the CDR3 is TGTGCCAGCAGCCCCTCTACAGGAGGGCGCTATGGCTACACCTTC. It encodes CASSPSTGGRYGYTF.

This clonotype has just a few counts. The chain links TRBV4-1 to TRBJ2-1, with D uncertain. Germline CDR1 and CDR2: MGHRA and YSYEKL. Between the trimmed V and J ends, which lost 2 bases and 2 bases, there was a span of 10 bases. This CDR3 has 15 residues. CDR3 in amino acids: CASSQSAIPYNEQFF. The CDR3 DNA sequence: TGCGCCAGCAGCCAATCGGCAATACCCTACAATGAGCAGTTCTTC.

The table lists this clonotype with a few counts. The V and J genes are TRBV28 and TRBJ2-7, with D unresolved. V was shortened by 8 bases and J by 2 bases, with 16 bases between the two germline ends. This CDR3 is 14 amino acids long. Germline CDR1 and CDR2: MDHEN and SYDVKM. This CDR3 is CASGRLQTTYEQYF. CDR3 coding DNA: TGTGCCAGCGGTCGACTCCAAACAACCTACGAGCAGTACTTC.

A word on this clonotype: A much more abundant neighbour one base away suggests this may be a read error. The chain is built from TRBV12-3 or TRBV12-4 and TRBJ1-1, with D tentatively TRBD1 (5 bases). The CDR3 totals 14 residues. Here the CDR3 reads CACSNRPGGTEAFF. The CDR3, as DNA: TGTGCCTGCAGTAATCGTCCGGGGGGCACTGAAGCTTTCTTT.

This clonotype was observed at least ten times. The rearrangement joins TRBV6-4 to TRBJ2-2, with a weak D call TRBD2 (5 bases). The CDR3 spans 16 residues. V lost 3 bases, J lost 5 bases, and 16 bases lay in between. Looked up from germline, CDR1 is MRHNA and CDR2 is SNTAGT. The chain's CDR3 is CASSEVRGSQTGELFF. The CDR3 nucleotides are TGTGCCAGCAGTGAGGTTCGAGGGAGTCAAACCGGGGAGCTGTTTTTT.

The chain links TRBV29-1 to TRBJ2-7; 8 positions match TRBD2. CDR3 size: 15 residues. The V gene end was trimmed by 2 bases and the J gene end by 4 bases; junction bases not matched to a gene: 10. Germline CDR1 is SQVTM and CDR2 is ANQGSEA. CDR3 nucleotides: TGCAGCGTTGAAAATGTGTCTAGCGGGCCGTACGAGCAGTACTTC. It translates to CSVENVSSGPYEQYF.

The chain joins TRBV9 to TRBJ2-7; D not certain. The CDR3 is made up of 14 amino acids. Trimming left V 0 bases short and J 0 bases short, with 7 bases between. Germline values: CDR1 SGDLS, CDR2 YYNGEE. Here the CDR3 DNA reads TGTGCCAGCAGCGTAGAGGTAGTCTCCTACGAGCAGTACTTC. The encoded protein is CASSVEVVSYEQYF.

The rearrangement links TRBV27 to TRBJ1-2; no definite D call. CDR3 length: 14 amino acids. Looked up from germline, CDR1 is MNHEY and CDR2 is SMNVEV (reference sequence). V was clipped by 3 bases and J by 3 bases, with 11 bases between them. In DNA, the CDR3 is TGTGCCAGCAGTTTGGATAAGGGAGACTATGGCTACACCTTC. Amino acids: CASSLDKGDYGYTF.

By share of the sample, this clonotype is medium-sized. The rearrangement links TRBV20-1 to TRBJ2-1; D ambiguous. The ends were cut back, 5 bases at V and 10 bases at J, with 9 bases in the middle. Per the germline V gene, CDR1 is DFQATT and CDR2 is SNEGSKA (reference sequence). The CDR3 contains 10 residues. The CDR3 loop reads CSAQENEQFF. CDR3 in DNA: TGCAGTGCTCAGGAGAACGAGCAGTTCTTC.

This rearrangement joins TRBV29-1 to TRBJ2-7, with 10 bases identical to TRBD1. Germline V lookup: CDR1 SQVTM, CDR2 ANQGSEA. The V segment lost 7 bases and the J segment 4 bases; nucleotides outside the gene matches: 4. The CDR3 has 12 residues. The CDR3 region is CSGRTGGYEQYF. The CDR3 bases are TGCAGCGGCCGGACAGGGGGATACGAGCAGTACTTC.

This clonotype was counted a few times. V and J are TRBV6-6 and TRBJ2-5; D not certain. Germline loops: CDR1 MNHNY, CDR2 SVGAGI (reference sequence). Trimming shortened V by 8 bases and J by 0 bases, and 13 bases separated the two germline ends. The CDR3 runs 14 residues. The CDR3 protein is CASQGPVNQETQYF. For the CDR3, the DNA is TGTGCCAGCCAAGGACCAGTCAACCAAGAGACCCAGTACTTC.

This clonotype was counted at least ten times. The chain has TRBV6-6 and TRBJ1-5, with 7 bases lining up with TRBD1. V lost 6 bases and J lost 1; bases outside the gene matches: 3. Germline assignment: CDR1 MNHNY and CDR2 SVGAGI (reference sequence). The CDR3 spans 14 residues. CDR3 residues: CASRETGSNQPQHF. In DNA form, the CDR3 reads TGTGCCAGCAGGGAGACAGGGAGCAATCAGCCCCAGCATTTT.

This clonotype was observed many times. The chain is built from TRBV3-1 and TRBJ1-1; D might be TRBD1 (6 bases). The CDR3 is made up of 17 amino acids. The germline V and J ends were trimmed by 1 base and 4 bases, with 19 bases remaining between them. Germline CDR1 and CDR2: LGHDT and YNNKEL (reference sequence). CDR3 bases: TGTGCCAGCAGCCAAGCCTACGACAGCAGGGGTGGCACTGAAGCTTTCTTT. Its translation: CASSQAYDSRGGTEAFF.